This passage covers 14 T cell receptor beta chains from one sample sequenced in a study of memory CD4+ T cells and cytomegalovirus serostatus. Some clones are missing from TCRdb's copy, which holds only in-frame ones; the method was immunoSEQ multiplex PCR. The repertoire has 50,000 or so clones, around four fifths of them found once; the top ten carry roughly 2%. The sort gate was single viable CD3+CD4+CD8-CD45RO+ cells for memory CD4+ T cells. Material for sequencing was memory CD4+ T cells from blood. These receptors were collected from an adult in good health and CMV-seropositive.

The J gene is TRBJ1-5, the V gene TRBV19, with D perhaps TRBD1 (6 bases). This CDR3 is built from 15 residues. V lost 3 bases, J lost 4 bases, and 13 bases lay in between. In germline, CDR1 is LNHDA, CDR2 SQIVND (reference sequence). CDR3: CASSITGPANQPQHF. CDR3 DNA sequence: TGTGCCAGTAGTATCACAGGGCCGGCTAATCAGCCCCAGCATTTT.

The rearrangement links TRBV12-5 to TRBJ1-6; unclear D gene. V gave up 4 bases and J gave up 10 bases, with 11 bases separating them. This CDR3 contains 13 residues. Germline V gives CDR1 LGHNT, CDR2 FRNRAP. This CDR3 reads CASGWEEFSPLHF. CDR3 nucleotides: TGTGCTAGTGGTTGGGAGGAATTCTCACCCCTCCACTTT.

The rearrangement links TRBV10-3 to TRBJ1-2; 11 bases agree with TRBD1. This CDR3 contains 18 residues. The V and J ends lost 10 bases and 0 bases, in that order; junction bases with no gene match: 16. Germline loops: CDR1 ENHRY, CDR2 SYGVKD. The CDR3 region has the DNA TGTGCCAGCCGGACAGGGGGCGCGGGGAAGACCTCTAACTATGGCTACACCTTC. This gives the protein CASRTGGAGKTSNYGYTF.

The V gene is TRBV10-3, the J gene TRBJ2-3; 8 positions agree with TRBD1. Germline-derived CDR1 and CDR2 are ENHRY and SYGVKD. The V segment lost 10 bases and the J segment 0 bases; nucleotides outside the gene matches: 9. This CDR3 contains 15 residues. CDR3 sequence reads: CATSGTGPSTDTQYF. The CDR3 bases are TGTGCCACCTCTGGGACAGGCCCTAGCACAGATACGCAGTATTTT.

This clone was counted once. V usage is TRBV12-5 and J usage is TRBJ1-5; no clear D. The CDR3 sequence is 15 residues long. Trimming took off 7 bases at V and 1 base at J, with 14 bases between the two ends. The germline V gene encodes CDR1 LGHNT and CDR2 FRNRAP. The CDR3 DNA follows: TGTGCTAGTGCCGTTGAGGTAATAAGCAATCAGCCCCAGCATTTT. The encoded protein is CASAVEVISNQPQHF.

This rearrangement joins TRBV2 to TRBJ1-5; D is perhaps TRBD1 (5 bases). This CDR3 contains 16 residues. V was cut by 7 bases and J by 0 bases, with 16 bases left in between. Germline V lookup: CDR1 SNHLY, CDR2 FYNNEI. The CDR3 DNA reads TGTGCCAGCACCGCCGGCAGGGCCCTTAGCAATCAGCCCCAGCATTTT. It encodes CASTAGRALSNQPQHF.

The V call is TRBV15, the J call TRBJ1-5; no firm D call. Germline V CDR1 and CDR2: LNHNV, YYDKDF (reference sequence). The V gene lost 1 base and the J gene lost 6 bases, with 10 bases spanning the gap. CDR3 size: 14 residues. CDR3 residues: CATSRGKDGQPQHF. In nucleotides, the CDR3 is TGTGCCACCAGCAGAGGGAAGGACGGTCAGCCCCAGCATTTT.

This sequence joins TRBV2 and TRBJ2-6; D gene unclear. Looked up from germline, CDR1 is SNHLY and CDR2 is FYNNEI. The V and J ends lost 2 bases and 0 bases respectively, with 5 bases between them. CDR3 length: 15 amino acids. The CDR3, as DNA: TGTGCCAGCAGTGAATCGTCCTCTGGGGCCAACGTCCTGACTTTC. Encoded protein: CASSESSSGANVLTF.

The chain has TRBV28 and TRBJ2-7; D tentatively reads TRBD1 or TRBD2 (6 bases each). The germline gives CDR1 MDHEN, CDR2 SYDVKM. Trimming cost V 7 bases and J 3 bases, with 16 bases left between them. CDR3 length: 14 amino acids. The CDR3 here is CASTTLGGRYEQYF. CDR3 in DNA: TGTGCCAGCACCACTCTAGGGGGGCGCTACGAGCAGTACTTC.

The V gene is TRBV18, the J gene TRBJ2-7; no reliable D call. V was clipped by 0 bases and J by 6 bases, with 9 bases between them. The CDR3 runs to 13 residues. CDR1 KGHSH and CDR2 LQKENI come from the germline V gene. The CDR3 sequence is CASSPPVVTEQYF. CDR3 DNA sequence: TGTGCCAGCTCACCACCGGTGGTGACCGAGCAGTACTTC.

The gene calls are TRBV5-1 and TRBJ1-2; TRBD1 is a possible D gene (6 bases). The ends were cut back, 9 bases at V and 6 bases at J, with 24 bases in the middle. Germline V CDR1 and CDR2: SGHRS, YFSETQ. This CDR3 has 15 amino acids. The CDR3 loop reads CATSRNREDKDGYTF. The CDR3 coding sequence is TGCGCCACCTCCCGGAACAGGGAAGACAAAGATGGCTACACCTTC.

DNA for the CDR3: TGTGCCAGCAGCTTAGATGTGGGTGGCTACACCTTC. This encodes CASSLDVGGYTF. The chain employs TRBV7-2 and TRBJ1-2; D is ambiguous. Germline V gene sequence: CDR1 SGHTA, CDR2 FQGNSA. The length of the CDR3 is 12 residues. V was clipped by 1 base and J by 7 bases, with 7 bases between them. Full variable domain (missing parts from reference TRBV7-2 and TRBJ1-2): GAGVSQSPSNKVTEKGKDVELRCDPISGHTALYWYRQSLGQGLEFLIYFQGNSAPDKSGLPSDRFSAERTGGSVSTLTIQRTQQEDSAVYLCASSLDVGGYTFGSGTRLTVV.

The chain combines TRBV29-1 with TRBJ1-2; no clear D gene. The CDR3 covers 13 residues. The germline V and J ends were trimmed by 2 bases and 5 bases, with 12 bases remaining between them. The germline gives CDR1 SQVTM, CDR2 ANQGSEA. The DNA for the CDR3 is TGCAGCGTTGAAAAATCAGGCGGTTATGGCTACACCTTC. Protein: CSVEKSGGYGYTF.

V is TRBV28 and J is TRBJ1-1, with D possibly being TRBD1 (6 bases). The CDR3 loop spans 14 amino acids. V gave up 6 bases and J gave up 6 bases, with 17 bases separating them. Germline V gene sequence: CDR1 MDHEN, CDR2 SYDVKM. The CDR3 coding sequence is TGTGCCAGCAGCTCCGGACAGACTATCGCTGAAGCTTTCTTT. Its translation is CASSSGQTIAEAFF. The complete variable domain, with remaining parts taken from reference TRBV28 and TRBJ1-1, reads DVKVTQSSRYLVKRTGEKVFLECVQDMDHENMFWYRQDPGLGLRLIYFSYDVKMKEKGDIPEGYSVSREKKERFSLILESASTNQTSMYLCASSSGQTIAEAFFGQGTRLTVV.